This TCR beta chain stems from a study of T cell responses to AZD1222 COVID-19 vaccine (dated by TCRdb to 2020 to 2023). Background for the entire study: A total of more than 230 trial participants underwent TCR sequencing, of whom about 210 received two doses of AZD1222 and some 25 received two doses of the MenACWY control vaccine. Trial participants were enrolled by age into subgroups of 18-55, 56-69 and 70-plus years, and about 150, 27 and 61 TCR-sequenced participants, respectively, were included in these subgroups. What the study reported, not specific to this receptor: Vaccine-associated CD4 TCRs spanned the whole spike protein, with dominant responses in regions 160-218 and 743-854. The 56-69-year group was small, and its depth increase did not reach significance, likely because of low power. A significant rise in spike-specific TCR breadth and depth was observed after two AZD1222 doses relative to day 0 and relative to MenACWY recipients. Nearly half of unique spike-specific TCRs reportedly recognized epitopes outside regions mutated in the B.1.351 and B.1.1.7 variants. Participants were mostly white British and included more females than males, and it was suggested by the authors that clonal diversity may have been underestimated. Because no day 14 peak-response samples were available, repertoires were characterized only after the peak T cell response. Conclusions about previously exposed vaccinees are limited because only a handful of AZD1222 recipients were SARS-CoV-2 seropositive at baseline.

V is pared back by 7 bases and J by 3 bases, with 16 bases lying between the germline termini. The germline V gene encodes CDR1 SQVTM and CDR2 ANQGSEA. From its cysteine to its phenylalanine, the CDR3 spans 13 amino acids. CDR3 DNA only is kept here, 39 bases in frame from base 1. The CDR3 regions of human TCRbeta chains were analyzed by immunosequencing. The paper's data handling went like this. Repertoire TCRs were checked for matches against a reference library of SARS-CoV-2-specific TCRs that had been generated using the MIRA antigen-specificity platform. Breadth was defined as the fraction of unique TCRs that were SARS-CoV-2-associated, and depth was defined as the fraction of total T cells that were SARS-CoV-2-associated. Using the MIRA data, each spike-specific TCR was assigned both to the spike region to which the TCR was reactive and to a CD4 or CD8 class. Log10-transformed breadth and depth values were compared by one-way ANOVA with Sidak's multiple comparisons tests. Imported from immuneACCESS, the table was reduced by TCRdb to in-frame sequences with V and J called. These copies leave out some clones; in studies compared against another copy, an unresolved V gene accounts for under half, and the cause of the remainder is not known. The DNA gave D and trimming, while V, J and clone size come from that table. The sample yields roughly 120,000 clones; 88% were counted once. In total, the top ten clones hold about 17% of the sample.

Taken with the paper, the label for time point translates to: baseline before first vaccination. Read against the paper, the sample's treatment or condition label means: meningococcal conjugate vaccine given as trial control. Vaccinee samples were obtained from the UK trials COV001 and COV002, which included a single-blind randomized controlled phase 2/3 trial of AZD1222 (ChAdOx1 nCoV-19) in healthy adults. For TCRbeta chain sequencing, PBMC samples were collected from trial participants at day 0 and at day 28 after the second dose. Notes on this clone: The specificity of this receptor is unknown. No clone much larger than this one lies a single base away; base qualities are absent.

In this chain, TRBV29-1 is recombined with TRBJ2-7, with no confidently assigned D gene. The sample here was peripheral blood, taken on day 0 of MenACWY control vaccination. The clonotype originates from an adult in good health. The CDR3 amino acid sequence is: CSAHRADSYEQYF. In nucleotide form, the sequence is TGCAGCGCCCATAGGGCGGATAGCTACGAGCAGTACTTC.